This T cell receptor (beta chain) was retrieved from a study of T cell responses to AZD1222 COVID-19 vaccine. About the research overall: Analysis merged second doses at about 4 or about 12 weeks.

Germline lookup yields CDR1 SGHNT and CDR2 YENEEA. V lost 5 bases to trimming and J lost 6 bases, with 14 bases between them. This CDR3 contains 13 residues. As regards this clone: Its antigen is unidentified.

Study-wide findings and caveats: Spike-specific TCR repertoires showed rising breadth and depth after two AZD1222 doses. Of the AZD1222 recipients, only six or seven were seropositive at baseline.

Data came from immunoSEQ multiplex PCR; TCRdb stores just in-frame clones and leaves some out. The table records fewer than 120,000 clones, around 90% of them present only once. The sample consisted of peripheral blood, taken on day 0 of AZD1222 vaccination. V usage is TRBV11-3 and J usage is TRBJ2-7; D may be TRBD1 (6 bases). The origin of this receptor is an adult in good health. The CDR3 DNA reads TGTGCCAGCAGCGCCAACACAGGGACCGAGCAGTACTTC. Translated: CASSANTGTEQYF. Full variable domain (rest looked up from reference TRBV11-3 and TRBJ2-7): EAGVVQSPRYKIIEKKQPVAFWCNPISGHNTLYWYLQNLGQGPELLIRYENEEAVDDSQLPKDRFSAERLKGVDSTLKIQPAELGDSAVYLCASSANTGTEQYFGPGTRLTVT.